A selection of T cell receptor beta chains follows, all from one sample in a study of blood T cells in healthy people across ages. Via MiXCR, TCRdb re-called the 5' RACE reads, giving one row per CDR3 protein. The table lists fewer than 1.5 million distinct CDR3 sequences, approximately 40% of them singletons. Material for sequencing was blood. The receptor set was obtained from a woman in her late teens or twenties in good health. Each CDR3 is given with its conserved first and last residue. D genes are given only for firm matches. Clone sizes are given selectively: once, few, many, or a class where the clone is expanded.

TGCGCCAGCAGTGATTCGCTCTACAATGAGCAGTTCTTC	CASSDSLYNEQFF	.	few	TRBJ2-1	TRBV6-4
TGTGCCAGCAGTTACACCGGGACTAGCGGGAGTAGTGAGCAGTTCTTC	CASSYTGTSGSSEQFF	TRBD2	.	TRBJ2-1	TRBV6-6
TGTGCCAGCAGCCCCAGGAGACAGGGAACCTACGAGCAGTACTTC	CASSPRRQGTYEQYF	TRBD1	.	TRBJ2-7	TRBV7-8
TGTGCCAGCAGCTGGGACGACCAAGAGACCCAGTACTTC	CASSWDDQETQYF	.	.	TRBJ2-5	TRBV7-8
TGTGCCAGCAGCTTAGCAGGGGCGGGAAAAGAGACCCAGTACTTC	CASSLAGAGKETQYF	.	.	TRBJ2-5	TRBV7-8
TGTGCCAGCAGCTTATCGGTGGGATATACGCAGTATTTT	CASSLSVGYTQYF	.	few	TRBJ2-3	TRBV7-2
TGTGCCAGCGCGGGGGGCGTCGGGGGGGTCCCAGATACGCAGTATTTT	CASAGGVGGVPDTQYF	TRBD2	.	TRBJ2-3	TRBV28
TGTGCCAGCAGCTTAGCCCGGGAGTGGGCTAGCGGGAGTCCGCCCTCCTACAATGAGCAGTACTTC	CASSLAREWASGSPPSYNEQYF	TRBD2	.	TRBJ2-5	TRBV7-2
TGTGCCAGCGGGTCACAGGGGTACCACGAGCAGTACTTC	CASGSQGYHEQYF	TRBD1	few	TRBJ2-7	TRBV9
TGCAGTGCTTCCCGTTTAATCAATGAGCAGTACTTC	CSASRLINEQYF	.	few	TRBJ2-7	TRBV20-1
TGTGCCAGCAGCTTGATACAGGGGTCCTACAAGCAGTACTTC	CASSLIQGSYKQYF	TRBD1	.	TRBJ2-5	TRBV5-5